Following are 27 T cell receptor beta chains from one sample sequenced in a study of blood T cell repertoires in COVID-19. The protocol was immunoSEQ multiplex PCR, while the TCRdb copy is restricted to in-frame clones and leaves out a portion. The table lists about 94,000 clones, about four fifths of them singletons. Sample: peripheral blood. These receptors all come from a human donor in a cohort sampled during active COVID-19.

The chain recombines TRBV19 with TRBJ2-7, with 8 bases aligning to TRBD2. CDR1 LNHDA and CDR2 SQIVND come from the germline V gene (reference sequence). The CDR3 spans 15 residues. The V gene end was trimmed by 8 bases and the J gene end by 2 bases; junction bases not matched to a gene: 11. CDR3 bases: TGTGCCAGTTCAAAAGGGGCGGGAGGCGCCTACGAGCAGTACTTC. It codes for CASSKGAGGAYEQYF.

This clone was observed once. The chain uses TRBV2 and TRBJ2-7; no definite D call. This CDR3 is 11 amino acids long. From germline, CDR1 is SNHLY and CDR2 FYNNEI. With 6 bases removed from V and 3 bases from J, the gap between germline ends came to 6 bases. CDR3: CASRNNYEQYF. CDR3 DNA: TGTGCCAGCAGGAACAACTACGAGCAGTACTTC. The full variable domain, its missing parts supplied by reference TRBV2 and TRBJ2-7, is EPEVTQTPSHQVTQMGQEVILRCVPISNHLYFYWYRQILGQKVEFLVSFYNNEISEKSEIFDDQFSVERPDGSNFTLKIRSTKLEDSAMYFCASRNNYEQYFGPGTRLTVT.

This clone was picked up a small number of times. V usage is TRBV28 and J usage is TRBJ2-7; the D gene is possibly TRBD2 (5 bases). Trimming removed 7 bases from V and 0 bases from J, with 7 bases in between. The CDR3 runs 12 residues. Germline CDR1 MDHEN, CDR2 SYDVKM. CDR3 in amino acids: CASKSGSYEQYF. The CDR3 DNA sequence: TGTGCCAGCAAGAGCGGCTCCTACGAGCAGTACTTC. Filled out from reference TRBV28 and TRBJ2-7, the complete variable domain reads DVKVTQSSRYLVKRTGEKVFLECVQDMDHENMFWYRQDPGLGLRLIYFSYDVKMKEKGDIPEGYSVSREKKERFSLILESASTNQTSMYLCASKSGSYEQYFGPGTRLTVT.

This clone was counted a few times. The chain joins TRBV7-9 to TRBJ1-6, with TRBD1 identical over 7 bases. V shed 5 bases, J shed 7 bases, and the junction held 11 bases outside the gene matches. The germline V gene has CDR1 SEHNR and CDR2 FQNEAQ (reference sequence). The CDR3 has 16 residues. Written as DNA, the CDR3 is TGTGCCAGCAGCCTAGGGGCAGGGGGTCGGAATTCACCCCTCCACTTT. It specifies CASSLGAGGRNSPLHF.

The chain couples TRBV6-1 to TRBJ2-7; 7 bases align to TRBD2. CDR1 is MNHNS and CDR2 is SASEGT in the germline V gene. V lost 3 bases, J lost 4 bases, and 0 bases stayed unmatched. The CDR3 has 12 amino acids. The DNA for the CDR3 is TGTGCCAGCAGTGAGCGGGGGTACGAGCAGTACTTC. It encodes CASSERGYEQYF.

The chain combines TRBV6-5 with TRBJ2-7, with D uncertain. Germline V gene data show CDR1 as MNHEY and CDR2 as SVGAGI. The CDR3 loop spans 12 amino acids. Trimming left V 6 bases short and J 2 bases short, with 8 bases between. CDR3 nucleotides: TGTGCCAGCAGACTTACAGCCTACGAGCAGTACTTC. Translation gives CASRLTAYEQYF.

The chain carries TRBV6-2 or TRBV6-3 and TRBJ2-7; 10 positions agree with TRBD1. This CDR3 is 16 amino acids long. Trimming took 2 bases from V and 2 from J; bases not matched to a gene: 6. Germline CDR1 is MNHEY and CDR2 is SVGEGT. The CDR3 protein is CASSYPGQGETYEQYF. Written as DNA, the CDR3 is TGTGCCAGCAGTTACCCCGGACAGGGGGAAACCTACGAGCAGTACTTC.

The chain combines TRBV4-1 with TRBJ2-7, with a possible D match to TRBD1 (5 bases). CDR1 and CDR2 (germline): MGHRA, YSYEKL. This CDR3 has 13 residues. V was cut by 2 bases and J by 7 bases, with 12 bases left in between. CDR3 sequence: CASSQIQAREQYF. For the CDR3, the DNA is TGCGCCAGCAGCCAAATACAGGCTCGGGAGCAGTACTTC.

The CDR3 nucleotides read TGTGCCAGTAGTGTGGACAGGGGCCGAGCGAACACTGAAGCTTTCTTT. Its translation: CASSVDRGRANTEAFF. The chain is built from TRBV19 and TRBJ1-1, with TRBD1 matching 9 bases. This CDR3 contains 16 residues. V lost 5 bases to trimming and J lost 1 base; unmatched junction nucleotides: 8. Germline-derived CDR1 and CDR2 are LNHDA and SQIVND (reference sequence).

In this sample, this clone turned up once. The chain carries TRBV5-1 and TRBJ2-7, with TRBD1 identical over 8 bases. J was trimmed by 0 bases and V by 4 bases; bases with no gene match: 6. The CDR3 runs 15 residues. Germline values: CDR1 SGHRS, CDR2 YFSETQ. CDR3 sequence reads: CASSVTGTGSYEQYF. The CDR3 DNA reads TGCGCCAGCAGCGTCACCGGGACAGGCTCCTACGAGCAGTACTTC.

There are a few counts of this clone. V gene TRBV5-1 combines with J gene TRBJ1-5; no reliable D call. Germline CDR1 reads SGHRS; CDR2 reads YFSETQ. The CDR3 has 15 amino acids. The V and J ends lost 4 bases and 4 bases respectively, with 15 bases between them. CDR3 loop: CASSPYDGLNQPQHF. CDR3 bases: TGCGCCAGCAGCCCTTACGACGGGTTAAATCAGCCCCAGCATTTT.

This clone was detected only a few times. V gene TRBV3-1 (or the pseudogene TRBV3-2) combines with J gene TRBJ1-3; perhaps TRBD1 as D (6 bases). The CDR3 has 15 residues. Trimming shortened V by 2 bases and J by 4 bases, and 12 bases separated the two germline ends. Germline V lookup: CDR1 LGHDT, CDR2 YNNKEL (reference sequence). CDR3 sequence reads: CASSQNYREGNTIYF. The CDR3 DNA is TGTGCCAGCAGCCAAAACTACAGGGAAGGAAACACCATATATTTT.

The chain is built from TRBV7-2 and TRBJ2-5, with no clear D. The CDR3 is made up of 13 amino acids. The V gene lost 1 base and the J gene lost 5 bases, with 8 bases spanning the gap. Germline-derived CDR1 and CDR2 are SGHTA and FQGNSA. The CDR3 sequence is CASSLVFGETQYF. CDR3 sequence (DNA): TGTGCCAGCAGCTTAGTGTTCGGGGAGACCCAGTACTTC.

This clone was seen ten or more times. The chain combines TRBV3-1 (or the pseudogene TRBV3-2) with TRBJ2-7; possible D gene TRBD2, 6 bases. Germline V gene sequence: CDR1 LGHDT, CDR2 YNNKEL (reference sequence). This CDR3 comprises 15 residues. Trimming pared 0 bases from V and 1 base from J, leaving 10 bases between. Written as DNA, the CDR3 is TGTGCCAGCAGCCAAGATGGGAGGTGGTCCTACGAGCAGTACTTC. Translated: CASSQDGRWSYEQYF.

The V gene is TRBV12-3 or TRBV12-4, the J gene TRBJ2-7; a weak D match, TRBD2 (6 bases). The V and J ends lost 3 bases and 9 bases respectively, with 12 bases between them. This CDR3 has 12 residues. Written as DNA, the CDR3 is TGTGCCAGCAGTTTGGAGGGGATAAGGCAGTACTTC. Translating it yields CASSLEGIRQYF.

The V call is TRBV28, the J call TRBJ2-7, with a weak D call TRBD1 (6 bases). The CDR3 totals 13 residues. The ends were cut back, 6 bases at V and 7 bases at J, with 16 bases in the middle. Germline V gives CDR1 MDHEN, CDR2 SYDVKM. The CDR3 region is CASRLQGVGEQYF. CDR3 nucleotide sequence: TGTGCCAGCAGATTACAGGGTGTGGGGGAGCAGTACTTC.

This sequence joins TRBV5-4 and TRBJ2-3; TRBD2 matches at 9 bases. Germline trimming cut 2 bases from V and 5 bases from J; bases unmatched to any gene: 9. Looked up from germline, CDR1 is SGHNT and CDR2 is YYREEE (reference sequence). The CDR3 loop spans 16 amino acids. CDR3 region: CASSFPRAGGGDTQYF. CDR3 coding DNA: TGTGCCAGCAGCTTTCCGCGGGCGGGAGGGGGAGATACGCAGTATTTT.

This clone was seen only a few times. This chain joins TRBV6-6 and TRBJ1-1; the match to TRBD1 covers 8 bases. After removal of 7 bases from V and 3 bases from J, the junction contained 4 bases not matched to a gene. The germline V gene has CDR1 MNHNY and CDR2 SVGAGI (reference sequence). The CDR3 contains 13 residues. As DNA, the CDR3 is TGTGCCAGCACCCTGACAGGGGACACTGAAGCTTTCTTT. It codes for CASTLTGDTEAFF.

This chain uses TRBV7-2 with TRBJ2-7; D perhaps matches TRBD1 (5 bases). CDR3 length equals 12 residues. The germline V gene encodes CDR1 SGHTA and CDR2 FQGNSA. V was pared by 2 bases and J by 3 bases, with 5 bases between. In DNA, the CDR3 is TGTGCCAGCAGCTTACAGGGCTACGAGCAGTACTTC. It specifies CASSLQGYEQYF.

The chain recombines TRBV7-2 with TRBJ2-7; TRBD2 agrees at 8 bases. After removal of 2 bases from V and 4 bases from J, the junction contained 4 bases not matched to a gene. The germline V gene encodes CDR1 SGHTA and CDR2 FQGNSA. The CDR3 runs 14 residues. CDR3: CASSLREGRYEQYF. CDR3 DNA: TGTGCCAGCAGCTTACGGGAGGGCCGGTACGAGCAGTACTTC.

This chain connects TRBV29-1 to TRBJ2-2; 8 bases fit TRBD2. The CDR3 runs to 14 residues. The V gene end was trimmed by 3 bases and the J gene end by 5 bases; junction bases not matched to a gene: 5. Germline-derived CDR1 and CDR2 are SQVTM and ANQGSEA. The CDR3 DNA sequence: TGCAGCGTTGACGGACTAGCCCATACCGGGGAGCTGTTTTTT. As protein: CSVDGLAHTGELFF.

The genes are TRBV28 and TRBJ2-2; 7 positions match TRBD1. The CDR3 is 15 residues long. Trimming removed 6 bases from V and 3 bases from J; junction bases left unmatched: 7. From germline, CDR1 is MDHEN and CDR2 SYDVKM. The CDR3 nucleotides read TGTGCCAGCAGGTGGACAGGTCCGGACACCGGGGAGCTGTTTTTT. It encodes CASRWTGPDTGELFF.

The chain joins TRBV18 to TRBJ2-7, with 10 bases identical to TRBD2. The CDR3 has 15 residues. V was pared by 0 bases and J by 4 bases, with 3 bases of the junction left unmatched. From germline, CDR1 is KGHSH and CDR2 LQKENI. CDR3 region: CASSPPASGSYEQYF. The CDR3 region has the DNA TGTGCCAGCTCACCACCGGCTAGCGGGAGTTACGAGCAGTACTTC. The full variable domain, its missing parts supplied by reference TRBV18 and TRBJ2-7, is NAGVMQNPRHLVRRRGQEARLRCSPMKGHSHVYWYRQLPEEGLKFMVYLQKENIIDESGMPKERFSAEFPKEGPSILRIQQVVRGDSAAYFCASSPPASGSYEQYFGPGTRLTVT.

The chain couples TRBV2 to TRBJ1-2; 7 nucleotides align to TRBD1. CDR3 size: 15 residues. CDR1 and CDR2 from the germline V gene are SNHLY and FYNNEI. Trimming removed 7 bases from V and 4 bases from J; junction bases left unmatched: 12. The CDR3 spells CASKEEGATSYGYTF. The CDR3 nucleotides are TGTGCCAGCAAGGAGGAGGGGGCAACCTCCTATGGCTACACCTTC. Using reference TRBV2 and TRBJ1-2 for the parts outside the CDR3, the full variable domain is EPEVTQTPSHQVTQMGQEVILRCVPISNHLYFYWYRQILGQKVEFLVSFYNNEISEKSEIFDDQFSVERPDGSNFTLKIRSTKLEDSAMYFCASKEEGATSYGYTFGSGTRLTVV.

This clone is termed medium-sized. The chain links TRBV9 to TRBJ2-7; 7 bases agree with TRBD1. V shed 3 bases and J 0 bases; nucleotides not matched to a gene: 3. Germline V lookup: CDR1 SGDLS, CDR2 YYNGEE. The CDR3 contains 14 residues. DNA of the CDR3: TGTGCCAGCAGCGCGGGACAGAGCTCCTACGAGCAGTACTTC. Encoded protein: CASSAGQSSYEQYF. The full variable domain, in which reference TRBV9 and TRBJ2-7 provide the parts outside the CDR3, is DSGVTQTPKHLITATGQRVTLRCSPRSGDLSVYWYQQSLDQGLQFLIQYYNGEERAKGNILERFSAQQFPDLHSELNLSSLELGDSALYFCASSAGQSSYEQYFGPGTRLTVT.

The CDR3: CASSSGQAFGNTIYF. For the CDR3, the DNA is TGCGCCAGCAGCTCCGGACAGGCCTTTGGAAACACCATATATTTT. The chain joins TRBV5-1 to TRBJ1-3; 7 bases agree with TRBD1. This CDR3 comprises 15 residues. V trimming: 3 bases; J trimming: 3 bases; junction bases outside the gene matches: 6. Germline lookup yields CDR1 SGHRS and CDR2 YFSETQ. Full variable domain (outside the CDR3, taken from reference TRBV5-1 and TRBJ1-3): KAGVTQTPRYLIKTRGQQVTLSCSPISGHRSVSWYQQTPGQGLQFLFEYFSETQRNKGNFPGRFSGRQFSNSRSEMNVSTLELGDSALYLCASSSGQAFGNTIYFGEGSWLTVV.

The chain couples TRBV3-1 (or the pseudogene TRBV3-2) to TRBJ1-5; TRBD1 matches 7 bases. The germline CDR1 and CDR2 sequences are LGHDT and YNNKEL (reference sequence). V lost 1 base and J lost 6; bases outside the gene matches: 9. This CDR3 has 16 residues. For the CDR3, the DNA is TGTGCCAGCAGCCAAGGTAGGGACAGTCTGGGTCAGCCCCAGCATTTT. Residues: CASSQGRDSLGQPQHF.